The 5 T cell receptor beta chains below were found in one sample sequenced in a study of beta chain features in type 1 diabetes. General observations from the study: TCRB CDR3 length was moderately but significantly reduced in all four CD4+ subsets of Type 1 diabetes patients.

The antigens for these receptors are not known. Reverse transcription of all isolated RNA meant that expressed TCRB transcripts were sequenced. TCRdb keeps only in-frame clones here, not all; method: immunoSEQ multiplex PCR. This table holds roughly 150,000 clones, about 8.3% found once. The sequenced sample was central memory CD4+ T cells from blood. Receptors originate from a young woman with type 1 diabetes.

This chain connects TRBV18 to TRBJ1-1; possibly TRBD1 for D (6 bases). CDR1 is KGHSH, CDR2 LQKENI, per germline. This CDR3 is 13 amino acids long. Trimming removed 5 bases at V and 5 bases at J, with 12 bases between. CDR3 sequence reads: CASSGGAETEAFF. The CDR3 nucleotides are TGTGCCAGCTCAGGGGGCGCGGAGACTGAAGCTTTCTTT.

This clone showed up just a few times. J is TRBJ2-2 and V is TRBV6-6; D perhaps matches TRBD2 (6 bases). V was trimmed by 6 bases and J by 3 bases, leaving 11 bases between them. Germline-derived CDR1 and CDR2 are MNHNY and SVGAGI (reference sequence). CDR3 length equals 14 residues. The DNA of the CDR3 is TGTGCCAGCAGCCACCGGGGGTACACCGGGGAGCTGTTTTTT. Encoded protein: CASSHRGYTGELFF.

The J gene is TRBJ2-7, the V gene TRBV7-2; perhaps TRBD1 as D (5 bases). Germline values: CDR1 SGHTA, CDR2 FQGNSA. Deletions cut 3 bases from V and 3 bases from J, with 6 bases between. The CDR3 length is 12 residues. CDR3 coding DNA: TGTGCCAGCAGCTTCCAGGGCTACGAGCAGTACTTC. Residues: CASSFQGYEQYF.

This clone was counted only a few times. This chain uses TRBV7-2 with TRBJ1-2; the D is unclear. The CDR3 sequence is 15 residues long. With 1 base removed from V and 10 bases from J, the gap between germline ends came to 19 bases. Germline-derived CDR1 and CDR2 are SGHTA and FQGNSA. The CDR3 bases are TGTGCCAGCAGCTTAGGTCAAGGTTTAGCTCGTGTCTACACCTTC. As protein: CASSLGQGLARVYTF.

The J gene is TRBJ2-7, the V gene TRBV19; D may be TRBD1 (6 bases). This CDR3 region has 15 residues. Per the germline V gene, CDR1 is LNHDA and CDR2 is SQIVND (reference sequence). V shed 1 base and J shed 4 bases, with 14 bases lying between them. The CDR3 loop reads CASSIGFSGAYEQYF. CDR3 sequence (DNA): TGTGCCAGTAGTATAGGGTTTTCAGGGGCGTACGAGCAGTACTTC.